One sample yielded the 21 T cell receptor beta chains listed below, sequenced in a study of monozygotic twins with inflammatory bowel disease. TCRdb reanalyzed the 5' RACE reads and collapses them to one entry per CDR3 protein, without DNA. The sample table sets out roughly 120,000 distinct CDR3 sequences. Sequenced sample: blood. Source of these receptors: a human donor with ulcerative colitis or Crohn's disease, or a healthy co-twin of an affected twin (not recorded which).

The CDR3 loop is CASGRGNTEAFF. This sequence joins TRBV6-5 and TRBJ1-1; TCRdb's assignment of TRBD1 cannot be checked, as there is no DNA. The CDR3 runs to 12 residues. Germline V gene sequence: CDR1 MNHEY, CDR2 SVGAGI.

The chain combines TRBV21-1 with TRBJ2-7; with no DNA, the TCRdb D assignment of TRBD1 cannot be verified. TRBV21-1 is flagged as a pseudogene. The CDR3 loop spans 15 amino acids. The CDR3 sequence is CASSKIRGKRYEQYF.

V and J are TRBV24-1 and TRBJ2-7; TCRdb's assignment of TRBD2 cannot be checked, as there is no DNA. Germline CDR1 KGHDR, CDR2 SFDVKD. This CDR3 is 13 amino acids long. CDR3 sequence: CATTGEGLYEQYF.

The chain combines TRBV20-1 with TRBJ2-2; the TRBD1 assignment by TCRdb is unverifiable without DNA. Per germline, CDR1 DFQATT and CDR2 SNEGSKA (reference sequence). The length of the CDR3 is 14 residues. CDR3 sequence reads: CSARKGGSTGELFF.

V is TRBV5-1 and J is TRBJ2-7; TCRdb selects TRBD1, and the lack of DNA leaves this call unchecked. CDR1 and CDR2 from the germline V gene are SGHRS and YFSETQ. The CDR3 runs 15 residues. The CDR3 sequence: CASSLEAGFSYEQYF.

The chain carries TRBV7-2 and TRBJ1-4; TCRdb reports TRBD1, a call that lacks DNA to check it against. Germline values: CDR1 SGHTA, CDR2 FQGNSA. The CDR3 runs to 14 residues. This chain's CDR3 is CASSRRTSNEKLFF.

This CDR3 is CASSLDRANQPQHF. This chain joins TRBV5-4 and TRBJ1-5. CDR1 is SGHNT and CDR2 is YYREEE in the germline V gene (reference sequence). The CDR3 has 14 amino acids.

The chain carries TRBV20-1 and TRBJ2-7; the TRBD2 assignment by TCRdb is unverifiable without DNA. Germline lookup yields CDR1 DFQATT and CDR2 SNEGSKA (reference sequence). The CDR3 is 13 amino acids. CDR3 loop: CSARAGLGYEQYF.

V and J are TRBV7-3 and TRBJ2-5. The CDR3 runs 12 residues. CDR1 is SGHTA and CDR2 is FQGTGA in the germline V gene. The CDR3: CASSLPSETQYF.

The V and J genes are TRBV5-1 and TRBJ2-3; TCRdb names TRBD1, which stays unverified in the absence of DNA. The CDR3 loop spans 14 amino acids. Per the germline V gene, CDR1 is SGHRS and CDR2 is YFSETQ. CDR3 amino acids: CASSLLGTTDTQYF.

This CDR3 reads CASTLRGGSTDTQYF. J is TRBJ2-3 and V is TRBV12-3 or TRBV12-4; the TCRdb D gene call, TRBD1, has no DNA to confirm it. This CDR3 has 15 residues.

The CDR3 loop is CASSLEAGSHNEQFF. The chain recombines TRBV5-1 with TRBJ2-1; TCRdb's assignment of TRBD2 cannot be checked, as there is no DNA. This CDR3 is 15 amino acids long. Per the germline V gene, CDR1 is SGHRS and CDR2 is YFSETQ.

The chain joins TRBV12-3 or TRBV12-4 to TRBJ2-3; TCRdb outputs TRBD1, but without DNA this stays unchecked. The CDR3 covers 15 residues. CDR3 sequence reads: CASTRDRGFTDTQYF.

The V call is TRBV28, the J call TRBJ2-3; the D call from TCRdb, TRBD1, cannot be confirmed without DNA. The V gene's germline CDR1 is MDHEN and CDR2 SYDVKM. The CDR3 sequence is 18 residues long. The CDR3 is CASSFLHLRRGDTDTQYF.

This chain links TRBV5-1 with TRBJ2-2; TCRdb calls TRBD1, which cannot be checked without DNA. The CDR3 runs 16 residues. Germline V CDR1 and CDR2: SGHRS, YFSETQ. CDR3 residues: CASSLIGDLLTGELFF.

The chain is built from TRBV29-1 and TRBJ2-1. The CDR3 loop spans 14 amino acids. CDR1 and CDR2 (germline): SQVTM, ANQGSEA. CDR3 loop: CSVEDLTPYNEQFF.

This chain joins TRBV20-1 and TRBJ2-7. CDR1 is DFQATT, CDR2 SNEGSKA, per germline (reference sequence). The CDR3 extends over 14 amino acids. CDR3: CSARNDRNSYEQYF.

The chain joins TRBV28 to TRBJ2-5; TCRdb lists TRBD1, though no DNA is available to test this call. CDR1 MDHEN and CDR2 SYDVKM come from the germline V gene. CDR3 length: 15 amino acids. The CDR3 region is CASSFQQGAKETQYF.

The chain employs TRBV6-1 and TRBJ1-5. The CDR3 is made up of 14 amino acids. Germline CDR1 and CDR2: MNHNS and SASEGT. The chain's CDR3 is CASTDIGGSGPQHF.

This chain uses TRBV6-5 with TRBJ1-2. Germline V gene sequence: CDR1 MNHEY, CDR2 SVGAGI. The CDR3 runs to 15 residues. The CDR3 protein is CASSSLVGLRYGYTF.

The chain recombines TRBV27 with TRBJ2-7; TCRdb names TRBD2, which stays unverified in the absence of DNA. This CDR3 has 16 residues. Per the germline V gene, CDR1 is MNHEY and CDR2 is SMNVEV (reference sequence). CDR3 in amino acids: CASSFRLAGGTEEQYF.